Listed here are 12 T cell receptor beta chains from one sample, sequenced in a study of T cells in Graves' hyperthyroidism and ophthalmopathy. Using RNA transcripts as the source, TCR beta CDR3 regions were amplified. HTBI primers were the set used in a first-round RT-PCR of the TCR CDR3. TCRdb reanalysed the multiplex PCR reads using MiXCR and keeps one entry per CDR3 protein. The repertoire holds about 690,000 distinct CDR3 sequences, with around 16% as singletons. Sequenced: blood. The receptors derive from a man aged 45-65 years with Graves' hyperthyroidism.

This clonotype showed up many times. This chain's CDR3 is CSARGLGASGRGEQFF. The CDR3 bases are TGCAGTGCTAGAGGGTTGGGGGCTAGCGGGAGGGGTGAGCAGTTCTTC. The chain uses TRBV20-1 and TRBJ2-1; 12 nucleotides match TRBD2. In germline, CDR1 is DFQATT, CDR2 SNEGSKA (reference sequence). The CDR3 consists of 16 residues. Unmatched junction bases numbered 10, after V lost 1 base and J lost 9 bases.

The CDR3 bases are TGCGCCAGCAGCTTTGACGGGACGATCTCATACGAGCAGTACTTC. Translating gives CASSFDGTISYEQYF. The J gene is TRBJ2-7, the V gene TRBV5-1, with D perhaps given as TRBD1 or TRBD2 (5 bases each). The CDR3 totals 15 residues. The V end lost 2 bases, the J end lost 4 bases, and 16 bases lay between the germline ends. CDR1 and CDR2 from the germline V gene are SGHRS and YFSETQ.

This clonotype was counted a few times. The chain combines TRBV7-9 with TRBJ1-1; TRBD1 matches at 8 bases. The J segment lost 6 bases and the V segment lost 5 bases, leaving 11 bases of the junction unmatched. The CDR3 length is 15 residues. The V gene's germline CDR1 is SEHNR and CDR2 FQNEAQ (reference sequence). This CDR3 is CASSPRTGQGAEAFF. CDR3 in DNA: TGTGCCAGCAGCCCACGGACAGGGCAGGGCGCTGAAGCTTTCTTT.

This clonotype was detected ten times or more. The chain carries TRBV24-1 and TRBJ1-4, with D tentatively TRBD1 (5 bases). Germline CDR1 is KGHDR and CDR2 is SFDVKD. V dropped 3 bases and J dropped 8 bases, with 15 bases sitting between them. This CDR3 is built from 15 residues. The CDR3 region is CATSDRVEGKEKLFF. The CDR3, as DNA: TGTGCCACCAGTGATAGAGTTGAGGGGAAGGAAAAACTGTTTTTT.

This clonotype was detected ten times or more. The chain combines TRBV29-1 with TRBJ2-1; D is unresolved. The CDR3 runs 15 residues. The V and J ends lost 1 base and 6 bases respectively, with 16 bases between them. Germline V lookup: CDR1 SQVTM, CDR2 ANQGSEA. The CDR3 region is CSVEGLGVGGNEQFF. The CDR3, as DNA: TGCAGCGTTGAAGGTCTTGGGGTCGGCGGCAATGAGCAGTTCTTC.

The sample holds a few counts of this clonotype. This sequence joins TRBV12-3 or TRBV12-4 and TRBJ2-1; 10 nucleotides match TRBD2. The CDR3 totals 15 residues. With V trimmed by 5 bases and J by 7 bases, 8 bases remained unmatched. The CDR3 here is CASSPRLAGVNEQFF. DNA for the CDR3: TGTGCCAGCAGTCCCCGGCTAGCGGGAGTTAATGAGCAGTTCTTC.

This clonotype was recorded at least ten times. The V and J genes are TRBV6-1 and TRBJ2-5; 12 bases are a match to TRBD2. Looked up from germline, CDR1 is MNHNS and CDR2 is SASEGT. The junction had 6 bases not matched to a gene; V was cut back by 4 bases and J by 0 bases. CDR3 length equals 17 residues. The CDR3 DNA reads TGTGCCAGCAGTGCTAGCGGGAGGGCCGAGTACCAAGAGACCCAGTACTTC. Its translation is CASSASGRAEYQETQYF.

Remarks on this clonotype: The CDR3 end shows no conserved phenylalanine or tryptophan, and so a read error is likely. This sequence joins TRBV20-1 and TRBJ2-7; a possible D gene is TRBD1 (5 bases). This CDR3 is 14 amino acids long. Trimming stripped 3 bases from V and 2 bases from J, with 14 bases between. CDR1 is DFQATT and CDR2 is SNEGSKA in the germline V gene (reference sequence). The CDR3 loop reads CSASQDSITYEQYL. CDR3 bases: TGCAGTGCTAGTCAAGACAGCATCACCTACGAGCAGTACCTC.

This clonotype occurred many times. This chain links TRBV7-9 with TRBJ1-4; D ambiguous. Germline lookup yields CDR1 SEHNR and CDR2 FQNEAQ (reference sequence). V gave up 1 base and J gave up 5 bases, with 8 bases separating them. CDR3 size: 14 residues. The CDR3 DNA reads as TGTGCCAGCAGCTTAGAACGGGCGAATGAAAAACTGTTTTTT. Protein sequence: CASSLERANEKLFF.

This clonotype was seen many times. The CDR3 reads CASSPQSPARNEQFF. The CDR3 coding sequence is TGTGCCAGCAGTCCTCAGAGCCCTGCCCGGAATGAGCAGTTCTTC. This rearrangement joins TRBV28 to TRBJ2-1; no clear D gene. V lost 5 bases, J lost 7 bases, and 18 bases lay in between. Germline-derived CDR1 and CDR2 are MDHEN and SYDVKM. The CDR3 extends over 15 amino acids.

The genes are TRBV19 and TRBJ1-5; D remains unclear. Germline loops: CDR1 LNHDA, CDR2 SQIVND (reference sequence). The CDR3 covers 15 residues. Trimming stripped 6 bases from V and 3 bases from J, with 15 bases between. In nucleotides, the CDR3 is TGTGCCAGTAGCCCGGTGGCGGAGCACAATCAGCCCCAGCATTTT. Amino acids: CASSPVAEHNQPQHF.

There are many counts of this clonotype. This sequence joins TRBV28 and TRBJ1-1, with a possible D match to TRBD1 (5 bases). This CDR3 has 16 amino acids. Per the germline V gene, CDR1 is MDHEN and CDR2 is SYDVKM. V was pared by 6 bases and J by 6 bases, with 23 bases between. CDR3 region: CASRSRRQQQRAEAFF. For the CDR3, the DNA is TGTGCCAGCAGGTCGAGAAGACAGCAGCAGAGGGCTGAAGCTTTCTTT.